This T cell receptor (beta chain) was sequenced during a study of regulatory T cells in long-lasting Graves disease. This clonotype showed up many times. Documented time point: persistent/refractory GD, antithyroid drugs over 5 years with positive TRAb. RNA extracted from PBMCs served as the sequencing template. Both iRepertoire HTBI primers and Arm-PCR of CDR3 regions were used to build the TCR beta libraries. TCRdb re-called the multiplex PCR reads through MiXCR, storing one row per CDR3 protein. The data show roughly 490,000 distinct CDR3 sequences, under 25% seen once. This material consisted of peripheral blood mononuclear cells (PBMCs), taken when the disease was refractory, from a patient treated with antithyroid drugs. This receptor was identified in a female donor with Graves disease.

CDR3 region: CATSREVSGVSNQPQHF. The DNA of the CDR3 is TGTGCCACCAGCAGAGAAGTCTCAGGCGTTAGCAATCAGCCCCAGCATTTT. J is TRBJ1-5 and V is TRBV15; D is uncertain. The germline CDR1 and CDR2 sequences are LNHNV and YYDKDF (reference sequence). The CDR3 runs to 17 residues. V was clipped by 0 bases and J by 0 bases, with 12 bases between them.